The entry below describes one T cell receptor beta chain. Its antigen remains unknown. The source of the sample is a study of T cell responses to AZD1222 COVID-19 vaccine. CDR1 is SGDLS, CDR2 YYNGEE, per germline. This CDR3 region has 14 residues. Trimming cost V 0 bases and J 1 base, with 5 bases left between them. Some clones are missing from TCRdb's copy, which holds only in-frame ones; the method was immunoSEQ multiplex PCR. The sample lists about 170,000 clones; 93% were seen once. Study-level findings and limits: Scientists sampled the repertoires only once the peak T cell response had passed. Donor demographics were predominantly white British with a female majority; clonal diversity may be underestimated. There were vaccine-associated CD4 TCRs across spike, dominant at 160-218 and 743-854. Spike-specific TCR breadth and depth both grew after two AZD1222 doses.

The rearrangement joins TRBV9 to TRBJ2-1, with D unresolved. The sequence derives from an adult in good health. Sequencing was performed on peripheral blood, taken on day 0 of AZD1222 vaccination. The CDR3 loop is CASSVGISYNEQFF. CDR3 DNA: TGTGCCAGCAGCGTAGGGATATCCTACAATGAGCAGTTCTTC.